Sequencing of this T cell receptor (beta chain) was carried out in a study of long-term antiretroviral therapy in people with HIV. As for this clone: Its target is unknown.

Study conclusions and caveats: ART adherence, viral resistance and therapy changes went undocumented. HIV repertoires spanned tighter CDR3 length ranges than controls did. Blood dating 2004 to 2017 may reflect older ART regimens.

The CDR3 length is 18 residues. From germline, CDR1 is ENHRY and CDR2 SYGVKD. Trimming took 11 bases from V and 2 from J; bases not matched to a gene: 17. With survey level as its setting, the immunoSEQ assay was v3.0. The repertoire was sequenced with immunoSEQ multiplex PCR; TCRdb's copy has only in-frame clones and lacks some. The sample includes 20,000 to 30,000 clones, 80% to 90% of them seen just once. The sample was unsorted PBMCs, taken almost 4.6 years after starting antiretroviral therapy. This receptor was identified in a man aged 30 to 45 with HIV. This chain links TRBV10-3 with TRBJ2-3, with 12 positions matching TRBD2. The CDR3 spells CASRTSGAVPDFTDTQYF. The CDR3 DNA sequence: TGTGCCTCGCGGACTAGCGGGGCGGTTCCGGACTTCACAGATACGCAGTATTTT.